This T cell receptor beta chain was captured by sequencing in a study of control samples from healthy donors and cancer patients. Produced via immunoSEQ multiplex PCR; TCRdb's table is partial and in-frame only. The sample records 150,000 to 200,000 clones, approximately 95% being singletons. The germline V gene encodes CDR1 MGHDK and CDR2 SYGVNS. V was clipped by 6 bases and J by 6 bases, with 14 bases between them. The CDR3 runs 14 residues. The sequencing input was blood. The clonotype was recovered from a man younger than 35 in good health. V is TRBV25-1 and J is TRBJ1-4; D possibly corresponds to TRBD1 (5 bases). CDR3 protein: CASSRRDGDEKLFF. CDR3 nucleotides: TGTGCCAGCAGCCGAAGGGACGGAGATGAAAAACTGTTTTTT.